This T cell receptor beta chain was documented in a study of T cells in women clearing cervical HPV infection. Overall study: Case blood was drawn a median approximately five months after lesion detection.

Dot-blot hybridization genotyped cervical HPV amplified with MY09/MY11 PCR. Points on this clone: Its antigen is currently unknown. The read comes to an end 3 residues before the CDR3 does, leaving the germline J gene to fill in the end.

The study, taken as a whole, reports: Repertoire richness, not evenness, was significantly elevated in CIN3+ cases versus controls. A classifier using richness and V gene abundances reached an AUC of approximately 0.8.

V lost 7 bases and J lost 3, with 19 bases in between. CDR3 length: 16 amino acids. Germline CDR1 DFQATT, CDR2 SNEGSKA (reference sequence). Sequencing was performed with immunoSEQ multiplex PCR; in TCRdb, only in-frame clones are kept and a portion is missing. The sample data list fewer than 35,000 clones. V is TRBV20-1 and J is TRBJ1-6, with D possibly being TRBD1 (6 bases). The source of this sequence is a woman aged 18-69 years with a cervical HPV16 infection that either progressed to CIN3+ or cleared (not recorded which). Material for sequencing was blood buffy coat. CDR3 region: CSGRGGGKFYNSPLHF. The DNA read from the CDR3 is TGCAGTGGCCGTGGGGGGGGCAAATTCTATAATTCACCC.